This T cell receptor (beta chain) was retrieved from a study of identical twins. The study, taken as a whole, reports: A lower insertion count was a feature of abundant cord blood beta clonotypes, with no such feature in memory repertoires. Partial confounding of zero-insertion analyses by invariant MAIT and iNKT cells was possible. An excess of low generation probability was shown by twin-shared out-of-frame alpha sequences. With monozygotic twins, out-of-frame TCR alpha sharing exceeded what models estimated.

TCRdb called the 5' RACE reads again in MiXCR, with one record for every CDR3 protein. The sample carries 690,000 or so distinct CDR3 sequences, under 9% recorded once. Germline CDR1 reads SGHAT; CDR2 reads FQNNGV. CDR3 length: 18 amino acids. The ends were cut back, 0 bases at V and 0 bases at J, with 16 bases in the middle. This clonotype was recorded at least ten times. Its antigen is currently unknown. These data were also reused for a study on yellow fever vaccine responses in identical twins.

The sequence was obtained from a woman aged 18-35 years in good health. Sequencing was done on a sample of PBMCs. The chain is built from TRBV11-2 and TRBJ2-3; D is perhaps TRBD2 (6 bases). The chain's CDR3 is CASSLDGTLPMSTDTQYF. The CDR3 DNA reads TGTGCCAGCAGCTTAGACGGGACTCTCCCCATGAGCACAGATACGCAGTATTTT.